The T cell receptor beta chain under discussion was sequenced for a study of shared clonotypes between healthy human individuals. The study, taken as a whole, reports: Large depth notwithstanding, sorted-subset sequencing proved incomplete by rarefaction.

As concerns this clone: Its antigen is unidentified.

The CDR3 consists of 14 residues. Germline loops: CDR1 SEHNR, CDR2 FQNEAQ (reference sequence). V shed 1 base and J shed 4 bases, with 9 bases lying between them. About 30,000 T cell genomes, or around 0.2 ug DNA, went into the sorted-subset replicate PCRs. Repertoires were generated with immunoSEQ multiplex PCR, while TCRdb's copy carries only in-frame clones and drops some. This sample has 2,500,000 or so clones, with more than 80% found just once. The CD4+ fraction was divided into a CD45RA+ naive subset and a CD45RA-negative memory subset. The sample consisted of naive CD4+ T cells sorted from blood. The subset is: CD45RA+ positively selected. The source of this sequence is a young man in good health. The chain links TRBV7-9 to TRBJ2-3; TRBD2 might be the D (5 bases). Here the CDR3 reads CASSLGKGADTQYF. The CDR3 DNA reads as TGTGCCAGCAGCTTAGGGAAGGGAGCAGATACGCAGTATTTT. Looking up the rest from reference TRBV7-9 and TRBJ2-3 gives the full variable domain: DTGVSQNPRHKITKRGQNVTFRCDPISEHNRLYWYRQTLGQGPEFLTYFQNEAQLEKSRLLSDRFSAERPKGSFSTLEIQRTEQGDSAMYLCASSLGKGADTQYFGPGTRLTVL.